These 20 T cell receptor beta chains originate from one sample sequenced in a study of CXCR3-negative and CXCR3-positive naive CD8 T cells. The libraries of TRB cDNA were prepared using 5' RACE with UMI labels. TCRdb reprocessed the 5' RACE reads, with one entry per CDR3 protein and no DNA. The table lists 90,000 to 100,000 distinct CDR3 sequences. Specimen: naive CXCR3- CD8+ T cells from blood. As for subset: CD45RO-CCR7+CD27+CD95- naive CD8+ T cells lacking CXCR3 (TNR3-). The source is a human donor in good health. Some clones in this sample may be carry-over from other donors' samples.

The CDR3 sequence is CASSVSAAGGYNEQFF. The chain couples TRBV9 to TRBJ2-1; the TCRdb D gene call, TRBD1, has no DNA to confirm it. The CDR3 totals 16 residues. Germline CDR1 SGDLS, CDR2 YYNGEE.

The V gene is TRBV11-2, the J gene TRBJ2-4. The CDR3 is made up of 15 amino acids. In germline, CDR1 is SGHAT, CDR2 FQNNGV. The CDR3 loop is CASSTYAVTKNIQYF.

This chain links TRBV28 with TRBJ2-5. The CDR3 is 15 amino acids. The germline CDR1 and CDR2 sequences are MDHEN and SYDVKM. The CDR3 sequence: CASTDNRASQETQYF.

The CDR3 sequence: CASAQAAGSRRDQYF. This chain uses TRBV4-1 with TRBJ2-5; there is no DNA to check the TCRdb D call of TRBD2. This CDR3 is 15 amino acids long. Germline V gives CDR1 MGHRA, CDR2 YSYEKL.

Here the CDR3 reads CSVVVTDTQYF. The chain is built from TRBV29-1 and TRBJ2-3. The CDR3 sequence is 11 residues long. Germline V gene lookup returns CDR1 SQVTM and CDR2 ANQGSEA.

CDR3 sequence: CASTLDRPSYEQYF. The genes are TRBV28 and TRBJ2-7; TCRdb designates TRBD1, a call that cannot be tested without DNA. CDR3 length equals 14 residues. In germline, CDR1 is MDHEN, CDR2 SYDVKM.

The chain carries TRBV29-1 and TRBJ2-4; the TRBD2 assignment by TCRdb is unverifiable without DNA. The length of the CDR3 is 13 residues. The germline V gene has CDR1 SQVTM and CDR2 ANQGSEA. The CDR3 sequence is CSVETGVKNIQYF.

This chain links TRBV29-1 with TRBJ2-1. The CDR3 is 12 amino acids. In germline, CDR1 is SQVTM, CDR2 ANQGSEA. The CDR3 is CSVEVDRAEQFF.

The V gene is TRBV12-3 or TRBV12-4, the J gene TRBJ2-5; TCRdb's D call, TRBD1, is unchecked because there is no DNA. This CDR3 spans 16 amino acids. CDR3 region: CASTPAVRGRPETQYF.

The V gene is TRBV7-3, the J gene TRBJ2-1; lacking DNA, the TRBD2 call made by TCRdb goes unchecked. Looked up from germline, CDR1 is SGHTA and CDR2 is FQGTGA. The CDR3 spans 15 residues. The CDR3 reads CASSPLGEGYNEQFF.

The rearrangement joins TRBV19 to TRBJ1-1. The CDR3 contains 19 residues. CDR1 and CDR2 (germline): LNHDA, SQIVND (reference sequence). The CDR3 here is CASSSPTGREEGPYIGAFF.

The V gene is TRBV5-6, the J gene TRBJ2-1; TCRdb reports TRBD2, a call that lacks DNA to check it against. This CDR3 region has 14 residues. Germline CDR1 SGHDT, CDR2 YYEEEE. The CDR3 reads CASRAGALYNEQFF.

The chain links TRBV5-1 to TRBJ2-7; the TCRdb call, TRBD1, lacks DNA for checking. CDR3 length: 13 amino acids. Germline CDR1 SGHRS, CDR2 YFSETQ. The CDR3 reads CASNPDGPYEQYF.

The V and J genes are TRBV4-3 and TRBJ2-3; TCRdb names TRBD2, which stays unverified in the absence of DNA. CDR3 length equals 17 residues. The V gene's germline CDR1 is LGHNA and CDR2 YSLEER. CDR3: CASSQETSGGFTDTQYF.

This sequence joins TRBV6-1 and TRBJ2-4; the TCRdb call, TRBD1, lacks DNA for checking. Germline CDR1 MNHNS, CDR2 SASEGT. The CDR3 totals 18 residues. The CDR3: CASSEPRTGMKPKNIQYF.

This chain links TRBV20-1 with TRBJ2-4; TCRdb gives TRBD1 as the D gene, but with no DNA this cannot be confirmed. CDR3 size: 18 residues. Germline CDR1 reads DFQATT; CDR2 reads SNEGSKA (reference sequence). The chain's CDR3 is CSATAPERGPLAKNIQYF.

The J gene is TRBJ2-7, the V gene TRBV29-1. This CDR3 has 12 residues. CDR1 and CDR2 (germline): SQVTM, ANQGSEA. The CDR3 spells CSVEMGYPEQYF.

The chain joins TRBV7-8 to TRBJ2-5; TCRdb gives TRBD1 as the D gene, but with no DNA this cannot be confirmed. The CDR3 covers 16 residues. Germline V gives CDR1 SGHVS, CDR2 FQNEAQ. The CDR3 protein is CASRRRAQGAYETQYF.

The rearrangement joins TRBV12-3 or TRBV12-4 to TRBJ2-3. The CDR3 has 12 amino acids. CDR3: CASSPYTDTQYF.

CDR3 loop: CASSGLAGDYEQYF. V and J are TRBV27 and TRBJ2-7; TCRdb's D call of TRBD2 is untestable without DNA. This CDR3 has 14 residues. The germline gives CDR1 MNHEY, CDR2 SMNVEV (reference sequence).